Listed here is a single T cell receptor beta chain. Antigen unknown. The CDR3 totals 14 residues. Germline assignment: CDR1 SGDLS and CDR2 YYNGEE. Trimming removed 7 bases at V and 4 bases at J, with 14 bases between. Viral peptide pools were used in the ViraFEST assay to expand antigen-specific CD4+ T cells, and sequencing came afterward. With approximately 9 days of culture completed, CD4+ T cells were isolated. All participants had two doses of either the BNT162b2 or mRNA-1273 vaccine. PBMC cultures contained 2 million or so cells per well, about 10 IU/ml IL-2 and 10 ug/ml peptides. This sample is drawn from a study of vaccination effects on CD4 cells after COVID-19. Sequencing used immunoSEQ multiplex PCR; TCRdb keeps in-frame clones, though not all of them. Of about 24,000 clones listed, around 70% are singletons. Study results and caveats: Only 1 of 255 vaccine-induced clones from healthy vaccinees cross-reacted with common cold coronaviruses. In the late period after vaccination, infection- and vaccine-induced clones contracted markedly.

This material consisted of CD4+ T cells from PBMCs cultured with HCoV-NL63 spike peptides, taken after COVID-19 vaccination. The TCR originated in a human donor who received a COVID-19 vaccine. The chain joins TRBV9 to TRBJ1-4, with D possibly TRBD1 on 6 matching bases. The CDR3 DNA follows: TGTGCCAGCTCCCGAGGACAGAGTAATGAAAAACTGTTTTTT. Its translation: CASSRGQSNEKLFF.